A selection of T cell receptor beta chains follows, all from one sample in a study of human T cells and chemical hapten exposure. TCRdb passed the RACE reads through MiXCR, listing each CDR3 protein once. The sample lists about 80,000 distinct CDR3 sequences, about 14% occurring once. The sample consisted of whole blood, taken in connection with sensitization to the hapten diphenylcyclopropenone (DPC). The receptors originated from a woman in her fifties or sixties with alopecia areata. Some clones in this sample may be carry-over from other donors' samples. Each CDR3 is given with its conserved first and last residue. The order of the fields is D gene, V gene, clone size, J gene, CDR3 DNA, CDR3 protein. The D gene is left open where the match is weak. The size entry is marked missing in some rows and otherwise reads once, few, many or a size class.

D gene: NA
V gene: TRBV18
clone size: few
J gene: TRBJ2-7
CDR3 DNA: TGTGCCAGCTCACCACCCACAACCTACGAGCAGTACTTC
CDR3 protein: CASSPPTTYEQYF

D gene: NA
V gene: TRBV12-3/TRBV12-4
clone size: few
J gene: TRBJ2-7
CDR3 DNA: TGTGCCAGCAGTGCCAGCGGAGACGTTTACGAGCAGTACTTC
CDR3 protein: CASSASGDVYEQYF

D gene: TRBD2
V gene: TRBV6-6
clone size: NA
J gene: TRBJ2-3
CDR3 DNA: TGTGCCAGCAGCGCTGGACTAGCGGGAGATACGCAGTATTTT
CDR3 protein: CASSAGLAGDTQYF

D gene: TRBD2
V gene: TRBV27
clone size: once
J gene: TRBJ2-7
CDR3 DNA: TGTGCCAGCAGTTTATCGAGCGGGAGGCAGTACTTC
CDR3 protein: CASSLSSGRQYF

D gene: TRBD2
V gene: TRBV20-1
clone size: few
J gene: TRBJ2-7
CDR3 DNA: TGCAGTGCTGAAACTCCTATGACTAGCATAATCTACGAGCAGTACTTC
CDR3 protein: CSAETPMTSIIYEQYF

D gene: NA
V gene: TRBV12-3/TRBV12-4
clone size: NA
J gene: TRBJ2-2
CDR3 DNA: TGTGCCAGCAGATACTCGGTTGTCAGGACCGGGGAGCTGTTTTTT
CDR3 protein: CASRYSVVRTGELFF

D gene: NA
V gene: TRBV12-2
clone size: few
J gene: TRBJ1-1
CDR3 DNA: TGTGCAAGTCGCTCTGACAGGCAGAACACTGAAGCTTTCTTT
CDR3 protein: CASRSDRQNTEAFF

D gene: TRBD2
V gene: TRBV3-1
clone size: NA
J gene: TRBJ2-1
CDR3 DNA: TGTGCCAGCAGCCGGGGGACTAGCGGGAATCTTTGGAATGAGCAGTTCTTC
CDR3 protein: CASSRGTSGNLWNEQFF

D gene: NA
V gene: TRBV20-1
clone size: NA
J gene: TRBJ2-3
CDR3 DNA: TGCAGTGCGCAGGATTCGGGGGTTATGGATACGCAGTATTTT
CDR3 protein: CSAQDSGVMDTQYF

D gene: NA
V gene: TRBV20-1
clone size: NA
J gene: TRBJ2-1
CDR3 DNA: TGCAGTGCTAGAGCCACCCGGGGCTACTCCTACAATGAGCAGTTCTTC
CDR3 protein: CSARATRGYSYNEQFF

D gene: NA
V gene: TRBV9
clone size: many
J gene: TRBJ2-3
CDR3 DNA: TGTGCCAGCGGACCGACTGCTACAGATACGCAGTATTTT
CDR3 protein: CASGPTATDTQYF

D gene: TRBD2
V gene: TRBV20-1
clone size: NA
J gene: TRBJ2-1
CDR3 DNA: TGCAGTGCTAGAGTCACTAGCGGAGCATACAATGAGCAGTTCTTC
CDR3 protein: CSARVTSGAYNEQFF

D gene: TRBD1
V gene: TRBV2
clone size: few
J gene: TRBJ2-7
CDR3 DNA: TGTGCCAGCAAGGGACAGCGTACGAAGCAGTACTTC
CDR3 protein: CASKGQRTKQYF

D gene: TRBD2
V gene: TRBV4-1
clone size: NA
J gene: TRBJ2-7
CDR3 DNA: TGCGCCAGCAGCTATCTAGCGGGTGGTGCCTACGAGCAGTACTTC
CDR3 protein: CASSYLAGGAYEQYF

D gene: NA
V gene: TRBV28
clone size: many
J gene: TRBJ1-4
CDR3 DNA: TGTGCCAGCAGCCCCCCGGGAAAACACGGAAAACTGTTTTTT
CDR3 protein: CASSPPGKHGKLFF

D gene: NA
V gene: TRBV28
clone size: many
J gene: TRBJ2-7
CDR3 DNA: TGTGCCAGCAGTGTCACCTACGAGCAGTACTTC
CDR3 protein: CASSVTYEQYF